This passage covers 20 T cell receptor beta chains from one sample sequenced in a study of siplizumab effects on memory and regulatory T cells. Clones were read by immunoSEQ multiplex PCR, and TCRdb kept only the in-frame ones, dropping some. The sample shows 9,500 to 13,000 clones, around 45% of them seen only once. The mixed lymphocyte reaction cells were held in coculture (37°C) for 6 days. What these receptors recognize is not known. Sequenced material: CFSE-low (dividing) CD8+ T cells sorted from an allogeneic mixed lymphocyte reaction. The receptors stem from a human donor in good health; the cells came from an allogeneic mixed lymphocyte reaction.

This clone was seen only a few times. V is TRBV19 and J is TRBJ2-7; tentative D call: TRBD2 (6 bases). This CDR3 contains 13 residues. CDR1 and CDR2 (germline): LNHDA, SQIVND (reference sequence). The V end was cut by 3 bases, the J end by 0 bases, with 6 bases between. CDR3: CASSIGSSYEQYF. Here the CDR3 DNA reads TGTGCCAGTAGTATCGGGAGCTCCTACGAGCAGTACTTC.

By share, this clone counts as medium-sized. The J gene is TRBJ1-5, the V gene TRBV7-8; D unresolved. CDR3 length: 14 residues. V dropped 5 bases and J dropped 3 bases, with 11 bases sitting between them. The V gene's germline CDR1 is SGHVS and CDR2 FQNEAQ. The chain's CDR3 is CASSPEWDNQPQHF. As DNA, the CDR3 is TGTGCCAGCAGCCCCGAGTGGGACAATCAGCCCCAGCATTTT.

In its sample, this clone is medium-sized. This chain joins TRBV27 and TRBJ2-7; 15 bases fit TRBD2. From germline, CDR1 is MNHEY and CDR2 SMNVEV (reference sequence). The J segment lost 7 bases and the V segment lost 0 bases, leaving 1 base of the junction unmatched. The CDR3 loop spans 15 amino acids. The CDR3 region is CASSLSGLAGGEQYF. The CDR3 DNA follows: TGTGCCAGCAGTTTATCAGGACTAGCGGGGGGGGAGCAGTACTTC.

This clone is categorized as medium-sized. The rearrangement uses TRBV11-2 and TRBJ2-5, with 7 bases that match TRBD2. The CDR3 runs 15 residues. Per germline, CDR1 SGHAT and CDR2 FQNNGV. The J segment lost 2 bases and the V segment lost 6 bases, leaving 9 bases of the junction unmatched. The CDR3 sequence is CASSYEAGEQETQYF. CDR3 in DNA: TGTGCCAGCAGTTATGAGGCGGGGGAGCAAGAGACCCAGTACTTC.

J is TRBJ1-1 and V is TRBV6-5; D may be TRBD1 (6 bases). This CDR3 is built from 15 residues. Trimming cost V 1 base and J 2 bases, with 11 bases left between them. In germline, CDR1 is MNHEY, CDR2 SVGAGI. CDR3 DNA: TGTGCCAGCAGTTACTTCGGGGGGCCCAACACTGAAGCTTTCTTT. Amino acids: CASSYFGGPNTEAFF.

This rearrangement joins TRBV6-5 to TRBJ2-7; 10 positions match TRBD2. Germline V gene sequence: CDR1 MNHEY, CDR2 SVGAGI. V dropped 6 bases and J dropped 7; count of bases not matched to a gene: 9. The CDR3 runs 14 residues. The chain's CDR3 is CASRELAGPGEQYF. CDR3 DNA: TGTGCCAGCAGGGAACTAGCGGGGCCCGGGGAGCAGTACTTC.

The rearrangement uses TRBV9 and TRBJ2-7; tentatively, D is TRBD1 (6 bases). The germline gives CDR1 SGDLS, CDR2 YYNGEE. V was pared by 3 bases and J by 1 base, with 11 bases between. The CDR3 totals 14 residues. CDR3 nucleotide sequence: TGTGCCAGCAGCGGCCGGGACACTTCCTACGAGCAGTACTTC. Its translation is CASSGRDTSYEQYF.

This clone is labeled medium-sized (0.01 to 0.1%). This chain links TRBV13 with TRBJ2-3; D is unclear. The CDR3 extends over 13 amino acids. With 5 bases removed from V and 2 bases from J, the gap between germline ends came to 8 bases. CDR1 PRHDT and CDR2 FYEKMQ come from the germline V gene (reference sequence). CDR3 nucleotide sequence: TGTGCCAGCAGCCCCCCGTCCACAGATACGCAGTATTTT. This encodes CASSPPSTDTQYF.

The sample holds a few counts of this clone. V usage is TRBV4-3 and J usage is TRBJ1-2; TRBD1 aligns across 9 bases. Trimming removed 1 base from V and 13 bases from J; junction bases left unmatched: 16. The CDR3 runs to 16 residues. The germline gives CDR1 LGHNA, CDR2 YSLEER. The CDR3 DNA is TGCGCCAGCAGCCAAGCTCGGTCCCCGGGACAGGGAGTTGCCACCTTC. Protein product: CASSQARSPGQGVATF.

This chain uses TRBV29-1 with TRBJ2-5; D remains ambiguous. Germline V lookup: CDR1 SQVTM, CDR2 ANQGSEA. The CDR3 totals 13 residues. Trimming pared 3 bases from V and 5 bases from J, leaving 13 bases between. CDR3 in DNA: TGCAGCGTTGATTTAGTGGCAGCCGAGACCCAGTACTTC. It is translated as CSVDLVAAETQYF.

With respect to this clone: A read error may produce the germline difference seen at one junction end. This sequence joins TRBV6-1 and TRBJ2-2; D tentatively fits TRBD1 or TRBD2 (5 bases each). The CDR3 runs to 10 residues. The germline CDR1 and CDR2 sequences are MNHNS and SASEGT. The CDR3: CASSFPGAVF. The CDR3 DNA sequence: TGTGCCAGCAGTTTCCCCGGGGCTGTTTTT.

Within the sample, this clone is medium-sized. The genes are TRBV4-1 and TRBJ2-7; possibly TRBD1 or TRBD2 for D (5 bases each). The CDR3 loop spans 16 amino acids. Per the germline V gene, CDR1 is MGHRA and CDR2 is YSYEKL. V was trimmed by 0 bases and J by 1 base, leaving 13 bases between them. CDR3 DNA: TGCGCCAGCAGCCAAGATAGACAAGAGGGGTCCTACGAGCAGTACTTC. Translating gives CASSQDRQEGSYEQYF.

This chain links TRBV5-1 with TRBJ1-2; possibly TRBD1 for D (6 bases). Trimming took 0 bases from V and 6 from J, leaving 12 bases between them. The CDR3 covers 14 residues. Germline lookup yields CDR1 SGHRS and CDR2 YFSETQ. CDR3 protein: CASSLGGPSDGYTF. DNA of the CDR3: TGCGCCAGCAGCTTGGGGGGGCCGTCTGATGGCTACACCTTC.

In this sample, this clone turned up many times. The genes are TRBV27 and TRBJ1-2; D remains unclear. The V gene's germline CDR1 is MNHEY and CDR2 SMNVEV (reference sequence). This CDR3 is built from 15 residues. V was clipped by 1 base and J by 4 bases, with 13 bases between them. The CDR3 sequence: CASSLLGTIFYGYTF. The CDR3 DNA reads TGTGCCAGCAGTTTATTAGGCACGATCTTCTATGGCTACACCTTC.

The chain recombines TRBV7-8 with TRBJ1-1; possibly TRBD1 for D (5 bases). V was clipped by 5 bases and J by 9 bases, with 13 bases between them. From germline, CDR1 is SGHVS and CDR2 FQNEAQ. The CDR3 covers 12 residues. CDR3 DNA: TGTGCCAGCAGCGCCGTGACAGACAAAGCTTTCTTT. It translates to CASSAVTDKAFF.

This chain links TRBV27 with TRBJ2-2, with D possibly matching TRBD1 (5 bases). Germline values: CDR1 MNHEY, CDR2 SMNVEV (reference sequence). The germline V and J ends were trimmed by 6 bases and 4 bases, with 6 bases remaining between them. The CDR3 is 12 residues long. The CDR3: CASRGATGELFF. CDR3 in DNA: TGTGCCAGCAGAGGGGCCACCGGGGAGCTGTTTTTT.

V is TRBV9 and J is TRBJ1-1; D call uncertain. The CDR3 runs to 13 residues. V was cut by 0 bases and J by 2 bases, with 5 bases left in between. Germline CDR1 and CDR2: SGDLS and YYNGEE. The CDR3 bases are TGTGCCAGCAGCGTAGGTATAAACACTGAAGCTTTCTTT. Amino acid sequence: CASSVGINTEAFF.

The chain's CDR3 is CASSQDRANYGYTF. Here the CDR3 DNA reads TGTGCCAGCAGCCAGGATAGAGCTAACTATGGCTACACCTTC. The genes are TRBV7-2 and TRBJ1-2; D is ambiguous. Germline lookup yields CDR1 SGHTA and CDR2 FQGNSA. The CDR3 sequence is 14 residues long. The ends were cut back, 5 bases at V and 0 bases at J, with 10 bases in the middle.

Notes on this clone: This may stem from a read error, because a much larger clone lies one nucleotide away. Other nucleotide sequences from this sample produce the same CDR3. V is TRBV4-1 and J is TRBJ2-3; 9 bases map to TRBD2. The CDR3 has 17 residues. CDR1 MGHRA and CDR2 YSYEKL come from the germline V gene. The V segment lost 0 bases and the J segment 3 bases; nucleotides outside the gene matches: 7. The CDR3 reads CASSQDGAGGGTDTQYF. For the CDR3, the DNA is TGCGCCAGCAGCCAAGATGGAGCGGGGGGAGGTACAGATACGCAGTATTTT.

Only a few counts were recorded for this clone. The chain carries TRBV7-6 and TRBJ1-1; D is unclear. Per germline, CDR1 SGHVS and CDR2 FNYEAQ. V lost 7 bases and J 8 bases, leaving 8 bases between the germline ends. CDR3 length: 10 residues. This chain's CDR3 is CASIPGEAFF. CDR3 DNA sequence: TGTGCCAGCATCCCGGGGGAAGCTTTCTTT.